This T cell receptor (beta chain) was identified during a study of cytomegalovirus exposure and HLA in healthy donors. Whole-study findings and limits: A later analysis by the authors found several of the most significant clusters apparently linked to common viral pathogens.

Use of 60 Vbeta and 13 Jbeta primers characterized the PCR. The protocol was immunoSEQ multiplex PCR, while the TCRdb copy is restricted to in-frame clones and leaves out a portion. The data show about 150,000 clones, about 80% seen once. On this clone: Its matching antigen is unknown.

With 2 bases removed from V and 0 bases from J, the gap between germline ends came to 10 bases. Germline V gene lookup returns CDR1 MDHEN and CDR2 SYDVKM. This CDR3 has 15 amino acids. The gene calls are TRBV28 and TRBJ1-1; weak D call: TRBD1 (6 bases). The TCR was taken from a man aged 35-49 years in good health and CMV-seronegative. The sequencing input was PBMCs. CDR3 coding DNA: TGTGCCAGCAGTTTACGGACAGACATGAACACTGAAGCTTTCTTT. Protein: CASSLRTDMNTEAFF.